The rows below give T cell receptor beta chains drawn from one sample of a study of blood T cell repertoires in COVID-19. Assay used: immunoSEQ multiplex PCR; TCRdb lists only in-frame clones, some missing. Of a few hundred thousand clones listed, roughly nine tenths were seen once; the top ten hold 3%. Sequencing was carried out using peripheral blood. The source of these receptors is a woman aged 25-40 years with COVID-19, enrolled during active disease. Each CDR3 is given with its conserved first and last residue. The D gene is left open where the match is weak. A row's size may be missing; if present it is once, few, many or a size class.

clone size,J gene,V gene,D gene,CDR3 protein,CDR3 DNA
.,TRBJ2-5,TRBV9,.,CASSPNPGETQYF,TGTGCCAGCAGCCCCAACCCCGGGGAGACCCAGTACTTC
.,TRBJ2-3,TRBV29-1,TRBD1,CSVEEGQGKPDTQYF,TGCAGCGTTGAAGAGGGACAGGGGAAACCAGATACGCAGTATTTT
.,TRBJ1-3,TRBV7-9,TRBD1,CASSYFARTGDNTIYF,TGTGCCAGCAGCTATTTTGCCCGGACAGGGGACAACACCATATATTTT
.,TRBJ1-2,TRBV7-8,.,CASSLDRQGGGYTF,TGTGCCAGCAGCTTAGATAGGCAGGGAGGTGGCTACACCTTC
.,TRBJ1-5,TRBV27,TRBD1,CASSLQGAGAQPQHF,TGTGCCAGCAGTTTACAGGGGGCTGGGGCTCAGCCCCAGCATTTT
.,TRBJ2-5,TRBV7-9,TRBD2,CASSFKYAGGGETQYF,TGTGCCAGCAGCTTCAAATATGCGGGAGGGGGAGAGACCCAGTACTTC
.,TRBJ2-1,TRBV19,.,CASSQGGGYNEQFF,TGTGCCAGTAGTCAAGGGGGGGGATACAATGAGCAGTTCTTC
.,TRBJ2-7,TRBV2,TRBD1,CASSEVGQSYEQYF,TGTGCCAGCAGTGAAGTGGGACAGAGCTACGAGCAGTACTTC
.,TRBJ1-4,TRBV4-2,.,CASSQEQGITTNEKLFF,TGTGCCAGCAGCCAAGAGCAGGGAATTACAACTAATGAAAAACTGTTTTTT
once,TRBJ1-1,TRBV6-5,.,CASSYSGTGGNTEAFF,TGTGCCAGCAGTTACAGCGGGACCGGGGGGAACACTGAAGCTTTCTTT
.,TRBJ2-7,TRBV6-5,.,CASRHTGPSSYEQYF,TGTGCCAGCAGGCATACAGGGCCGAGCTCCTACGAGCAGTACTTC
.,TRBJ1-1,TRBV7-9,.,CASSLGTAVAFF,TGTGCCAGCAGCTTAGGGACAGCGGTAGCTTTCTTT
.,TRBJ1-1,TRBV3-1/TRBV3-2,TRBD1,CASSQESRTGVRGTEAFF,TGTGCCAGCAGCCAAGAAAGTAGAACAGGGGTTAGAGGCACTGAAGCTTTCTTT
.,TRBJ1-4,TRBV4-2,.,CASSHEDAGLREKLFF,TGTGCCAGCAGCCACGAGGATGCAGGACTCAGAGAAAAACTGTTTTTT
.,TRBJ1-5,TRBV6-5,.,CASIGKDSLNQPQHF,TGTGCCAGCATTGGTAAGGACAGCCTCAATCAGCCCCAGCATTTT
once,TRBJ2-3,TRBV27,.,CASSFRTASTDTQYF,TGTGCCAGCAGTTTTCGGACAGCTAGCACAGATACGCAGTATTTT
.,TRBJ2-1,TRBV9,TRBD2,CASSVGREGYNEQFF,TGTGCCAGCAGCGTAGGGCGGGAGGGCTACAATGAGCAGTTCTTC
few,TRBJ2-7,TRBV7-9,TRBD2,CASSPGRAQHPYVQYF,TGTGCCAGCAGCCCCGGGAGGGCCCAACATCCCTACGTGCAGTACTTC
.,TRBJ2-5,TRBV5-4,.,CASTHKTETQETQYF,TGTGCCAGCACCCATAAGACAGAGACCCAAGAGACCCAGTACTTC
.,TRBJ2-3,TRBV7-9,TRBD2,CASSPYGTSGNTQYF,TGTGCCAGCAGCCCATACGGGACTAGCGGAAATACGCAGTATTTT
.,TRBJ2-1,TRBV5-8,TRBD1,CASSHRGEPYNEQFF,TGTGCCAGCAGCCACAGGGGAGAACCCTACAATGAGCAGTTCTTC
.,TRBJ2-3,TRBV6-5,TRBD2,CASSRLANTDTQYF,TGTGCCAGCAGTAGACTAGCGAACACAGATACGCAGTATTTT
.,TRBJ2-1,TRBV19,TRBD2,CASSLLAGAFGAEQFF,TGTGCCAGTAGTTTATTAGCGGGAGCCTTCGGTGCTGAGCAGTTCTTC
.,TRBJ1-2,TRBV6-5,TRBD1,CASSSTGTGVGYTF,TGTGCCAGCAGTTCAACCGGGACAGGGGTTGGCTACACCTTC
once,TRBJ2-5,TRBV13,TRBD1,CASRTGGEETQYF,TGTGCCAGCAGAACAGGGGGCGAGGAGACCCAGTACTTC
.,TRBJ2-2,TRBV7-9,TRBD2,CASSPPTSGGDANTGELFF,TGTGCCAGCAGCCCGCCGACTAGCGGGGGAGATGCGAACACCGGGGAGCTGTTTTTT
.,TRBJ2-7,TRBV3-1/TRBV3-2,.,CASSLQGAAYEQYF,TGTGCCAGCAGCCTCCAAGGAGCCGCCTACGAGCAGTACTTC
.,TRBJ2-1,TRBV18,.,CASSLNDLAGNEQFF,TGTGCCAGCTCCCTGAACGATCTAGCCGGCAATGAGCAGTTCTTC
.,TRBJ2-2,TRBV21-1,.,CASSSWTGATGELFF,TGTGCCAGCAGCTCGTGGACAGGGGCCACCGGGGAGCTGTTTTTT
.,TRBJ2-1,TRBV2,.,CASSTRGNNEQFF,TGTGCCAGCAGTACTCGGGGGAACAATGAGCAGTTCTTC
.,TRBJ1-2,TRBV14,.,CASSPSTTGGYTF,TGTGCCAGCAGCCCCTCTACGACAGGCGGCTACACCTTC
.,TRBJ1-2,TRBV6-5,.,CASSQGNYGYTF,TGTGCCAGCAGTCAGGGTAACTATGGCTACACCTTC
few,TRBJ1-5,TRBV6-6,.,CASSYGQSAQHF,TGTGCCAGCAGTTACGGACAGAGCGCCCAACATTTT
.,TRBJ1-2,TRBV6-1,TRBD1,CASSEALETGGDPYGYTF,TGTGCCAGCAGTGAAGCGCTCGAGACAGGGGGAGACCCCTATGGCTACACCTTC
.,TRBJ1-6,TRBV6-6,TRBD1,CASSRYLGTGGQFPNSPLHF,TGTGCCAGCAGTCGATACCTCGGGACAGGGGGCCAATTCCCTAATTCACCCCTCCACTTT
.,TRBJ1-1,TRBV14,.,CASSQDWNTEAFF,TGTGCCAGCAGCCAAGACTGGAACACTGAAGCTTTCTTT
.,TRBJ2-7,TRBV6-6,.,CASSSQGTYEQYF,TGTGCCAGCAGTTCTCAGGGAACCTACGAGCAGTACTTC
once,TRBJ2-3,TRBV5-4,TRBD1,CASNGQGLSSTDTQYF,TGTGCCAGCAACGGACAGGGGTTATCTAGCACAGATACGCAGTATTTT
once,TRBJ2-1,TRBV19,.,CASSTDYGFYNEQFF,TGTGCCAGTAGTACGGACTATGGGTTCTACAATGAGCAGTTCTTC
.,TRBJ2-1,TRBV5-1,.,CASSPESGNEQFF,TGCGCCAGCAGCCCGGAATCAGGGAATGAGCAGTTCTTC
.,TRBJ1-5,TRBV6-1,.,CASSDGGLHQPQHF,TGTGCCAGCAGTGACGGGGGTCTCCATCAGCCCCAGCATTTT